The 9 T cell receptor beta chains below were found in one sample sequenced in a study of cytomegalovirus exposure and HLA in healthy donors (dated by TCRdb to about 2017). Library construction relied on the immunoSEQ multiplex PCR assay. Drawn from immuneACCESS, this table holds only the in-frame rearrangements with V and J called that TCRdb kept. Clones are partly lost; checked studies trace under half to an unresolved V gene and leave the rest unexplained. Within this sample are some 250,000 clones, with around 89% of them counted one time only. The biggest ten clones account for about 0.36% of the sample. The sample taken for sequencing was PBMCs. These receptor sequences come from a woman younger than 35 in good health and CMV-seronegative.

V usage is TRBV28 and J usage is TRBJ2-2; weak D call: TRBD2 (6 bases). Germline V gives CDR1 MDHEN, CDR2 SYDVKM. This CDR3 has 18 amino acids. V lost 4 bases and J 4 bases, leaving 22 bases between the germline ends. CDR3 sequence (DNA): TGTGCCAGCAGTTCACACCCCCTCCGCGGGGAGACCACCGGGGAGCTGTTTTTT. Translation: CASSSHPLRGETTGELFF.

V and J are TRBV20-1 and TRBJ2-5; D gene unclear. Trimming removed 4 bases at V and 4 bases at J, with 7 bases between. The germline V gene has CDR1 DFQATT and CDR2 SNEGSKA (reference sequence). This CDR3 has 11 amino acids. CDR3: CSATLSETQYF. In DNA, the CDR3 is TGCAGTGCTACCCTTTCAGAGACCCAGTACTTC.

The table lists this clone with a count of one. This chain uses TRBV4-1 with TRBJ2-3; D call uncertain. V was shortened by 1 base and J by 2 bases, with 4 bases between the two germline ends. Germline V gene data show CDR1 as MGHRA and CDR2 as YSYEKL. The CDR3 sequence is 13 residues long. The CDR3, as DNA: TGCGCCAGCAGCCAAGTGGCCACAGATACGCAGTATTTT. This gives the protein CASSQVATDTQYF.

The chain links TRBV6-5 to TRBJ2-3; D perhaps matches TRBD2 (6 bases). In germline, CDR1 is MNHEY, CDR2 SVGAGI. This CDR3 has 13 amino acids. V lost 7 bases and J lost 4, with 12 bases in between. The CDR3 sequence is CASTAPGADTQYF. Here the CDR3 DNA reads TGTGCCAGCACCGCCCCGGGGGCAGATACGCAGTATTTT.

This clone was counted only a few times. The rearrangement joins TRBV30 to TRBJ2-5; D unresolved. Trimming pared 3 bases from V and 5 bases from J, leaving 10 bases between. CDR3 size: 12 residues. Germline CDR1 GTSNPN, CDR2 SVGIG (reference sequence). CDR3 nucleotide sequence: TGTGCCTGGAGCGTATCGGGTGAGACCCAGTACTTC. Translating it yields CAWSVSGETQYF.

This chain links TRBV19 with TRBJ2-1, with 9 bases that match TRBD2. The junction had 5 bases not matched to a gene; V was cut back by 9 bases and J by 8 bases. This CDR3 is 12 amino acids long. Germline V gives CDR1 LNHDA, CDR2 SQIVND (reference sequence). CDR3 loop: CASALAGYEQFF. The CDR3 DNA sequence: TGTGCCAGCGCACTAGCGGGCTATGAGCAGTTCTTC.

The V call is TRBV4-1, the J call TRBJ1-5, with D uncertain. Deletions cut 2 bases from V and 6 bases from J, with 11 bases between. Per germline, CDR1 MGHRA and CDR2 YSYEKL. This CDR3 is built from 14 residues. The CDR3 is CASSQTTVLQPQHF. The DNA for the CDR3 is TGCGCCAGCAGCCAAACTACGGTACTTCAGCCCCAGCATTTT.

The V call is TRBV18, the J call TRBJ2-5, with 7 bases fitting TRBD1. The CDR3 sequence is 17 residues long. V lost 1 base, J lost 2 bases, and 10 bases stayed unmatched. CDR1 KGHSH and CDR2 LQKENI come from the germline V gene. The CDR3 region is CASSPLTGTATQETQYF. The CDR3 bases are TGTGCCAGCTCACCACTGACAGGGACAGCCACTCAAGAGACCCAGTACTTC.

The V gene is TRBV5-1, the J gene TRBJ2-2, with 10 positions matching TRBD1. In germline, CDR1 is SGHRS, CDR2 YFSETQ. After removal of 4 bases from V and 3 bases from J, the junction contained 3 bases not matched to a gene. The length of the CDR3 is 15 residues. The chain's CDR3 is CASSGDRGYTGELFF. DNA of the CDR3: TGCGCCAGCAGCGGGGACAGGGGCTACACCGGGGAGCTGTTTTTT.